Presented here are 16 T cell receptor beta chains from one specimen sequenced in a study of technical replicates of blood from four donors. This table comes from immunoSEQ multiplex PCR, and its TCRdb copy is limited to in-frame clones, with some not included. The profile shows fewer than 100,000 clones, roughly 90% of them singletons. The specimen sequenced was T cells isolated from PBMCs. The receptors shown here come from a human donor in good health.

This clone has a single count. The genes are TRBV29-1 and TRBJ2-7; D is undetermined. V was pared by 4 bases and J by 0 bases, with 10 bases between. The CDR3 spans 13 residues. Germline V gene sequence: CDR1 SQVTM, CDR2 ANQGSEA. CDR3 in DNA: TGCAGCGTTGGCGGATCGGGCTCCTACGAGCAGTACTTC. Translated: CSVGGSGSYEQYF.

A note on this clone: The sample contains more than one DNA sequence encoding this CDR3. This CDR3 is CASSERTSGTDTQYF. The CDR3 DNA reads as TGTGCCAGCAGTGAGAGGACTAGCGGGACAGATACGCAGTATTTT. The chain carries TRBV6-1 and TRBJ2-3; 11 positions agree with TRBD2. V trimming: 3 bases; J trimming: 3 bases; junction bases outside the gene matches: 2. The germline V gene has CDR1 MNHNS and CDR2 SASEGT. This CDR3 comprises 15 residues.

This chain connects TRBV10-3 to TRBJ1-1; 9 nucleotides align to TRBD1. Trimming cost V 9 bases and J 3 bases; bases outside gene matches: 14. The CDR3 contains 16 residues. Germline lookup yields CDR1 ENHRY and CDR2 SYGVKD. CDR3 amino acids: CAINTGGAVRDTEAFF. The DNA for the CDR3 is TGTGCCATAAATACAGGGGGCGCGGTAAGGGACACTGAAGCTTTCTTT.

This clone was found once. CDR3 DNA: TGTGCCAGCAGTGAAATCGGTGGTTCGAACACCGGGGAGCTGTTTTTT. Protein: CASSEIGGSNTGELFF. This chain links TRBV25-1 with TRBJ2-2, with D uncertain. Germline V gives CDR1 MGHDK, CDR2 SYGVNS. The V end was cut by 2 bases, the J end by 0 bases, with 10 bases between. The CDR3 length is 16 residues.

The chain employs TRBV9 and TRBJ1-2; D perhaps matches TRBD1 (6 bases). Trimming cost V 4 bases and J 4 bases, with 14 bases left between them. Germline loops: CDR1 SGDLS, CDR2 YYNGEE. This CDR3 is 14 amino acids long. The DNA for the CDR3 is TGTGCCAGCAGCTTATCAGGGGAAACCTATGGCTACACCTTC. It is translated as CASSLSGETYGYTF. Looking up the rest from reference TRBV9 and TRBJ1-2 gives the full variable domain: DSGVTQTPKHLITATGQRVTLRCSPRSGDLSVYWYQQSLDQGLQFLIQYYNGEERAKGNILERFSAQQFPDLHSELNLSSLELGDSALYFCASSLSGETYGYTFGSGTRLTVV.

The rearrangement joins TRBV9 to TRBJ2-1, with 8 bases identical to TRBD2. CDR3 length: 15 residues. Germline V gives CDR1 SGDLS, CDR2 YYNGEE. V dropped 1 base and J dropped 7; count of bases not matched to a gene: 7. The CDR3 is CASSVIREGRNEQFF. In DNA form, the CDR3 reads TGTGCCAGCAGCGTAATTCGGGAGGGCAGGAATGAGCAGTTCTTC.

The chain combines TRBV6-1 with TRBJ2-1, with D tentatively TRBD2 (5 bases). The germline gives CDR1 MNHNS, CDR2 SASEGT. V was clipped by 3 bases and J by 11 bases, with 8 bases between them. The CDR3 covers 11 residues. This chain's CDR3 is CASSERVQQFF. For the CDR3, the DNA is TGTGCCAGCAGTGAGAGGGTACAGCAGTTCTTC.

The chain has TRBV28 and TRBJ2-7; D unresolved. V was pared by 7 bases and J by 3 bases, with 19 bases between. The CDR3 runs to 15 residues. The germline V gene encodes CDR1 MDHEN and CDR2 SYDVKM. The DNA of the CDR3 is TGTGCCAGCAAATCAACCGCTGGAGTTTACTACGAGCAGTACTTC. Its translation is CASKSTAGVYYEQYF. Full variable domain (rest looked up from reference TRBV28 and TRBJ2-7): DVKVTQSSRYLVKRTGEKVFLECVQDMDHENMFWYRQDPGLGLRLIYFSYDVKMKEKGDIPEGYSVSREKKERFSLILESASTNQTSMYLCASKSTAGVYYEQYFGPGTRLTVT.

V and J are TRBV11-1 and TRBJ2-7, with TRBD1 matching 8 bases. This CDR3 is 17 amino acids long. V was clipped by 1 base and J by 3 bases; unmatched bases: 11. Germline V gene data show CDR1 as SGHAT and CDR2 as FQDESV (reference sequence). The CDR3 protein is CASSLVGPGGTFYEQYF. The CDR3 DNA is TGTGCCAGCAGCTTAGTGGGGCCAGGGGGCACATTCTACGAGCAGTACTTC.

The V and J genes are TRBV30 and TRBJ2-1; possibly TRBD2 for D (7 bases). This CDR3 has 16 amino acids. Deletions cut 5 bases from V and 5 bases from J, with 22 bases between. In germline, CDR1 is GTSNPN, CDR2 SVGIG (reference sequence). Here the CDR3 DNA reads TGTGCCTGGGAGGGGGGGGGAACGGGAGCAAACAATGAGCAGTTCTTC. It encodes CAWEGGGTGANNEQFF.

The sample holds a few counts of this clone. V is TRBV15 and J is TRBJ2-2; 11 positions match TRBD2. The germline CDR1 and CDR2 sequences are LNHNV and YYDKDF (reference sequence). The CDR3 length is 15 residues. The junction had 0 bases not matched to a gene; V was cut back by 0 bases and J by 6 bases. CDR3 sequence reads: CATSRELAGAGELFF. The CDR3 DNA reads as TGTGCCACCAGCAGAGAACTAGCGGGAGCCGGGGAGCTGTTTTTT.

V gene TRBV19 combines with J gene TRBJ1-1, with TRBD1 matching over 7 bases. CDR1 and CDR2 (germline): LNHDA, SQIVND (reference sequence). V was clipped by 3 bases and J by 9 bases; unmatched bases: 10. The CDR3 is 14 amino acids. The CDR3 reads CASSMGGRTGQAFF. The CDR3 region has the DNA TGTGCCAGTAGTATGGGAGGTCGGACAGGACAAGCTTTCTTT. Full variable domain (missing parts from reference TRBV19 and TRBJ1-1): DGGITQSPKYLFRKEGQNVTLSCEQNLNHDAMYWYRQDPGQGLRLIYYSQIVNDFQKGDIAEGYSVSREKKESFPLTVTSAQKNPTAFYLCASSMGGRTGQAFFGQGTRLTVV.

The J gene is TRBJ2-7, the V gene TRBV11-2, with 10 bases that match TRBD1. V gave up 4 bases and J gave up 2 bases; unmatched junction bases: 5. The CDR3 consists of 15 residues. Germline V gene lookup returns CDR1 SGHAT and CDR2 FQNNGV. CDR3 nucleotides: TGTGCCAGCAGCTCGCTCGGGACAGGGGCCTACGAGCAGTACTTC. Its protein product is CASSSLGTGAYEQYF.

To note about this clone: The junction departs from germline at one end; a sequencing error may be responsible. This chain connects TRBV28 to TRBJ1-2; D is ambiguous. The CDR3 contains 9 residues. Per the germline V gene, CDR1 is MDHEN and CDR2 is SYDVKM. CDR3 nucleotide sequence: TGTGCCAGCAGCCCAGGTACCGCCTTC. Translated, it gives CASSPGTAF.

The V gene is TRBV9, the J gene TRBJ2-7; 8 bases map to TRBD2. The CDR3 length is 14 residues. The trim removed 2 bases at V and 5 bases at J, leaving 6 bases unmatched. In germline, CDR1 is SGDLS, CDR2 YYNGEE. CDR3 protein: CASSVPGLVDEQYF. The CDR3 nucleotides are TGTGCCAGCAGCGTCCCGGGACTAGTCGACGAGCAGTACTTC.

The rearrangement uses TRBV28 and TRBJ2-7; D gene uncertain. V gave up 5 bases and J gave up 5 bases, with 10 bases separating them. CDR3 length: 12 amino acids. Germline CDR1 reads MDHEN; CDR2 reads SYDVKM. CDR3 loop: CASSVIEHEQYF. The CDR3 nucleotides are TGTGCCAGCAGTGTAATAGAACACGAGCAGTACTTC.